Listed below are T cell receptor beta chains from one sample, sequenced in a study of blood T cell repertoires in COVID-19. The data were produced by immunoSEQ multiplex PCR, yet TCRdb's version contains in-frame clones alone and is incomplete. The data show approximately 61,000 clones, with around four fifths seen just once and 4.5% to 5.5% held by the top ten. Sequenced sample: peripheral blood. The receptors shown here come from a man aged 65 to 79 with acute or convalescent COVID-19. The CDR3 runs from the conserved cysteine through the conserved F or W.

v_gene: TRBV6-5; j_gene: TRBJ1-5; CDR3aa: CASIPATTFNQPQHF
v_gene: TRBV5-1; j_gene: TRBJ2-3; CDR3aa: CASSPGLAGYTDTQYF
v_gene: TRBV2; j_gene: TRBJ2-2; CDR3aa: CASGGGQGSAGELFF
v_gene: TRBV3-1/TRBV3-2; j_gene: TRBJ2-1; CDR3aa: CASSPGLQDDEQFF
v_gene: TRBV19; j_gene: TRBJ1-3; CDR3aa: CASSPAGTGLKASGNTIYF
v_gene: TRBV27; j_gene: TRBJ2-3; CDR3aa: CASSLSSWGDTQYF
v_gene: TRBV5-4; j_gene: TRBJ2-7; CDR3aa: CASSRVGGSGWSYEQYF
v_gene: TRBV5-1; j_gene: TRBJ2-1; CDR3aa: CASSMTLEEQFF
v_gene: TRBV18; j_gene: TRBJ2-2; CDR3aa: CASSPRRAGSGELFF
v_gene: TRBV5-1; j_gene: TRBJ1-2; CDR3aa: CASSLPQGARLNYGYTF
v_gene: TRBV5-1; j_gene: TRBJ1-5; CDR3aa: CASSYGQVGQPQHF
v_gene: TRBV5-1; j_gene: TRBJ2-5; CDR3aa: CASSLASESETQYF
v_gene: TRBV18; j_gene: TRBJ1-2; CDR3aa: CASSPPGDGYGYTF
v_gene: TRBV11-2; j_gene: TRBJ2-3; CDR3aa: CASSLLDLETDTQYF
v_gene: TRBV3-1/TRBV3-2; j_gene: TRBJ2-7; CDR3aa: CASSQAGGGQYF
v_gene: TRBV27; j_gene: TRBJ1-6; CDR3aa: CASRGQGVNSPLHF
v_gene: TRBV18; j_gene: TRBJ1-2; CDR3aa: CASSPDRVPGYTF
v_gene: TRBV7-8; j_gene: TRBJ2-7; CDR3aa: CASSPGYEQYF
v_gene: TRBV6-2/TRBV6-3; j_gene: TRBJ2-3; CDR3aa: CASSRQGTRTDTQYF
v_gene: TRBV27; j_gene: TRBJ2-7; CDR3aa: CASSLRSERTGASYEQYF
v_gene: TRBV5-5; j_gene: TRBJ2-7; CDR3aa: CASSRGQGTYEQYF